The 30 T cell receptor beta chains in this list originate from one sample, sequenced in a study of early T cells in non-severe SARS-CoV-2 infection. TCRdb re-analysed the 5' RACE reads in MiXCR, keeping a single row per CDR3 protein. The repertoire holds some 80,000 distinct CDR3 sequences, with roughly an eighth as singletons. The specimen sequenced was whole blood. The receptors were gathered from an adult who was a healthcare worker with PCR-confirmed SARS-CoV-2 infection or an uninfected control (not recorded which).

This chain joins TRBV29-1 and TRBJ2-5, with D uncertain. The germline V and J ends were trimmed by 3 bases and 4 bases, with 6 bases remaining between them. Germline CDR1 is SQVTM and CDR2 is ANQGSEA. The CDR3 runs 11 residues. The CDR3 DNA follows: TGCAGCGTTGACGTAGGAGAGACCCAGTACTTC. This codes for CSVDVGETQYF.

The chain carries TRBV7-2 and TRBJ2-5, with TRBD2 identical over 10 bases. V shed 5 bases and J 4 bases; nucleotides not matched to a gene: 10. This CDR3 contains 16 residues. Germline V gives CDR1 SGHTA, CDR2 FQGNSA. This CDR3 reads CASSPASGGVGETQYF. The DNA of the CDR3 is TGTGCCAGCAGCCCCGCGAGCGGGGGGGTAGGAGAGACCCAGTACTTC. Full variable domain (remainder filled in from reference TRBV7-2 and TRBJ2-5): GAGVSQSPSNKVTEKGKDVELRCDPISGHTALYWYRQSLGQGLEFLIYFQGNSAPDKSGLPSDRFSAERTGGSVSTLTIQRTQQEDSAVYLCASSPASGGVGETQYFGPGTRLLVL.

In this sample, this clonotype turned up many times. The chain couples TRBV12-5 to TRBJ2-7; maybe TRBD1 (5 bases). Trimming took 2 bases from V and 6 from J, leaving 11 bases between them. Per the germline V gene, CDR1 is LGHNT and CDR2 is FRNRAP. The CDR3 sequence is 13 residues long. As DNA, the CDR3 is TGTGCTAGTGGTTTGATAGGGGATGGCGAGCAGTACTTC. Its protein is CASGLIGDGEQYF. The full variable domain, completed using reference TRBV12-5 and TRBJ2-7, is DARVTQTPRHKVTEMGQEVTMRCQPILGHNTVFWYRQTMMQGLELLAYFRNRAPLDDSGMPKDRFSAEMPDATLATLKIQPSEPRDSAVYFCASGLIGDGEQYFGPGTRLTVT.

This CDR3 reads CASSQRQETSGYTF. CDR3 in DNA: TGTGCCAGCAGCCAAAGACAGGAGACTAGCGGCTACACCTTC. The chain couples TRBV4-2 to TRBJ1-2, with D possibly being TRBD1 (6 bases). The CDR3 loop spans 14 amino acids. Trimming removed 2 bases at V and 8 bases at J, with 15 bases between. Germline CDR1 reads LGHNA; CDR2 reads YNFKEQ.

This rearrangement joins TRBV7-2 to TRBJ2-7; 9 bases are a match to TRBD1. The germline V gene encodes CDR1 SGHTA and CDR2 FQGNSA. V shed 5 bases and J 2 bases; nucleotides not matched to a gene: 10. The length of the CDR3 is 16 residues. DNA of the CDR3: TGTGCCAGCAGCACCCAGGGCGGGACAGGGCCCTACGAGCAGTACTTC. This sequence encodes CASSTQGGTGPYEQYF.

This clonotype was seen many times. V is TRBV18 and J is TRBJ1-5, with 7 bases fitting TRBD1. This CDR3 has 14 residues. The V gene end was trimmed by 3 bases and the J gene end by 7 bases; junction bases not matched to a gene: 6. CDR1 and CDR2 from the germline V gene are KGHSH and LQKENI. The CDR3 loop is CASSPTGAVQPQHF. The DNA for the CDR3 is TGTGCCAGCTCACCTACAGGGGCAGTGCAGCCCCAGCATTTT. The full variable domain, in which reference TRBV18 and TRBJ1-5 provide the parts outside the CDR3, is NAGVMQNPRHLVRRRGQEARLRCSPMKGHSHVYWYRQLPEEGLKFMVYLQKENIIDESGMPKERFSAEFPKEGPSILRIQQVVRGDSAAYFCASSPTGAVQPQHFGDGTRLSIL.

The V and J genes are TRBV3-1 and TRBJ2-7, with unresolved D. CDR3 length: 15 amino acids. Trimming removed 0 bases from V and 7 bases from J, with 16 bases in between. Germline lookup yields CDR1 LGHDT and CDR2 YNNKEL (reference sequence). The CDR3 here is CASSQDSGPVGEQYF. The CDR3 DNA is TGTGCCAGCAGCCAAGATAGTGGTCCGGTGGGGGAGCAGTACTTC.

The V gene is TRBV7-9, the J gene TRBJ1-6, with 10 positions matching TRBD1. CDR3 length: 14 residues. Unmatched junction bases numbered 3, after V lost 6 bases and J lost 7 bases. From germline, CDR1 is SEHNR and CDR2 FQNEAQ (reference sequence). This CDR3 reads CASRGQGHNSPLHF. DNA of the CDR3: TGTGCCAGCAGGGGACAGGGGCACAATTCACCCCTCCACTTT.

The chain couples TRBV7-9 to TRBJ2-7; a weak D match, TRBD1 (5 bases). The germline V gene has CDR1 SEHNR and CDR2 FQNEAQ (reference sequence). This CDR3 contains 14 residues. The V and J ends lost 5 bases and 6 bases respectively, with 17 bases between them. Here the CDR3 DNA reads TGTGCCAGCAGCGAACAGGACATGGTTTCCGAGCAGTACTTC. It yields the protein CASSEQDMVSEQYF.

V gene TRBV20-1 combines with J gene TRBJ2-5; TRBD1 or TRBD2 may be the D gene (5 bases each). There are 15 residues in the CDR3. V was clipped by 6 bases and J by 2 bases, with 19 bases between them. CDR1 is DFQATT and CDR2 is SNEGSKA in the germline V gene (reference sequence). In DNA form, the CDR3 reads TGCAGTGCAGTCCCGGGACGTATGAGGCAAGAGACCCAGTACTTC. It specifies CSAVPGRMRQETQYF.

The sample holds a few counts of this clonotype. The V call is TRBV20-1, the J call TRBJ1-5; no reliable D call. CDR3 size: 13 residues. Germline-derived CDR1 and CDR2 are DFQATT and SNEGSKA (reference sequence). The V end was cut by 2 bases, the J end by 5 bases, with 10 bases between. The CDR3 DNA is TGCAGTGCTAGAAGCTCAGGATATCAGCCCCAGCATTTT. Translation gives CSARSSGYQPQHF.

There are many counts of this clonotype. The chain combines TRBV29-1 with TRBJ1-1, with 7 bases fitting TRBD1. There are 12 residues in the CDR3. Germline-derived CDR1 and CDR2 are SQVTM and ANQGSEA. J gave up 7 bases and V 7 bases, and 9 bases lay outside the gene matches. This CDR3 reads CSARTGGGEAFF. CDR3 bases: TGCAGCGCCCGGACAGGCGGTGGTGAAGCTTTCTTT.

Only a few counts were recorded for this clonotype. The chain carries TRBV30 and TRBJ2-1, with D perhaps given as TRBD1 or TRBD2 (5 bases each). The CDR3 contains 14 residues. The germline CDR1 and CDR2 sequences are GTSNPN and SVGIG (reference sequence). V was clipped by 2 bases and J by 5 bases, with 13 bases between them. The DNA for the CDR3 is TGTGCCTGGAGTATGGGCTTGGGGGACAATGAGCAGTTCTTC. It specifies CAWSMGLGDNEQFF.

The chain couples TRBV20-1 to TRBJ2-7; 7 bases line up with TRBD2. V was clipped by 0 bases and J by 7 bases; unmatched bases: 9. The CDR3 runs to 14 residues. From germline, CDR1 is DFQATT and CDR2 SNEGSKA (reference sequence). CDR3 sequence reads: CSARDPGRGGEQYF. CDR3 coding DNA: TGCAGTGCTAGAGATCCGGGGAGGGGTGGAGAGCAGTACTTC.

This chain links TRBV9 with TRBJ2-1; 8 bases align to TRBD2. V lost 3 bases to trimming and J lost 3 bases; unmatched junction nucleotides: 8. This CDR3 comprises 16 residues. The germline V gene encodes CDR1 SGDLS and CDR2 YYNGEE. The DNA of the CDR3 is TGTGCCAGCAGCGCCTGGAGCGGGGGCGGCTACAATGAGCAGTTCTTC. Protein product: CASSAWSGGGYNEQFF. The full variable domain, completed using reference TRBV9 and TRBJ2-1, is DSGVTQTPKHLITATGQRVTLRCSPRSGDLSVYWYQQSLDQGLQFLIQYYNGEERAKGNILERFSAQQFPDLHSELNLSSLELGDSALYFCASSAWSGGGYNEQFFGPGTRLTVL.

Many counts were recorded for this clonotype. The gene calls are TRBV15 and TRBJ1-4; 8 positions match TRBD1. Looked up from germline, CDR1 is LNHNV and CDR2 is YYDKDF (reference sequence). CDR3 size: 15 residues. J lost 6 bases, V lost 5 bases, and 8 bases had no gene match. The CDR3 DNA is TGTGCCACCAGCCGAAGCCAGGGGGCCGATGAAAAACTGTTTTTT. Amino acid sequence: CATSRSQGADEKLFF.

This clonotype came up a few times. This rearrangement joins TRBV6-5 to TRBJ2-1, with 7 bases matching TRBD2. The trim removed 6 bases at V and 4 bases at J, leaving 6 bases unmatched. The CDR3 extends over 14 amino acids. From germline, CDR1 is MNHEY and CDR2 SVGAGI. The chain's CDR3 is CASSPTSPYNEQFF. DNA of the CDR3: TGTGCCAGCAGCCCGACTAGCCCATACAATGAGCAGTTCTTC.

This clonotype was seen ten or more times. This chain uses TRBV5-1 with TRBJ2-3; D unresolved. The V end lost 0 bases, the J end lost 3 bases, and 8 bases lay between the germline ends. The CDR3 spans 14 residues. Germline-derived CDR1 and CDR2 are SGHRS and YFSETQ. The CDR3 sequence is CASSLEVLTDTQYF. For the CDR3, the DNA is TGCGCCAGCAGCTTGGAGGTCTTAACAGATACGCAGTATTTT.

This clonotype was picked up a small number of times. The chain uses TRBV5-6 and TRBJ1-2, with D perhaps matching TRBD1 (5 bases). V was cut by 4 bases and J by 2 bases, with 12 bases left in between. The germline V gene encodes CDR1 SGHDT and CDR2 YYEEEE. CDR3 length: 14 residues. The CDR3 DNA sequence: TGTGCCAGCAGCACCGGCAGGGAGAACTATGGCTACACCTTC. Its translation: CASSTGRENYGYTF.

Notes on this clonotype: Compared with germline, one end of the junction differs, possibly owing to a read error. The chain recombines TRBV7-2 with TRBJ2-4; D not resolved. Germline values: CDR1 SGHTA, CDR2 FQGNSA. CDR3 length: 12 residues. The CDR3 sequence is CVSSLGSGIQYF. The CDR3 DNA follows: TGTGTCAGCAGCTTAGGGTCCGGAATTCAGTACTTC.

The V gene is TRBV7-9, the J gene TRBJ2-7; 9 bases are a match to TRBD1. The CDR3 is 15 residues long. The germline V gene has CDR1 SEHNR and CDR2 FQNEAQ (reference sequence). With V trimmed by 6 bases and J by 3 bases, 9 bases remained unmatched. The CDR3 DNA reads TGTGCCAGCAGTCAAGGGACAGGGACCTACTACGAGCAGTACTTC. Its translation: CASSQGTGTYYEQYF.

The sample holds many counts of this clonotype. The V and J genes are TRBV6-6 and TRBJ1-6; D not certain. Germline assignment: CDR1 MNHNY and CDR2 SVGAGI (reference sequence). The CDR3 sequence is 14 residues long. V was clipped by 11 bases and J by 8 bases, with 19 bases between them. CDR3 DNA: TGTGCCCCAGAGCGGCCGAGAGAGGATTCACCCCTCCACTTT. It encodes CAPERPREDSPLHF.

In its sample, this clonotype was seen a few times. At one end the junction does not follow the germline gene, possibly because of a read error. This chain joins TRBV19 and TRBJ2-3; 9 bases agree with TRBD1. CDR1 is LNHDA and CDR2 is SQIVND in the germline V gene (reference sequence). This CDR3 comprises 13 residues. The CDR3 DNA sequence: TGTGCCAGTAGTATGGCCCGGGACAGGGAAACACTTTTT. This gives the protein CASSMARDRETLF.

This clonotype was counted at least ten times. The rearrangement links TRBV2 to TRBJ2-3; D remains ambiguous. Germline CDR1 and CDR2: SNHLY and FYNNEI. This CDR3 is built from 14 residues. Trimming left V 6 bases short and J 0 bases short, with 10 bases between. The CDR3 DNA follows: TGTGCCAGCAGGGGAATGCCTAGCACAGATACGCAGTATTTT. Residues: CASRGMPSTDTQYF.

Ten or more counts support this clonotype. The chain is built from TRBV7-7 and TRBJ2-1, with D possibly matching TRBD2 (6 bases). Germline CDR1 is SSHAT and CDR2 is FNYEAQ (reference sequence). This CDR3 is 12 amino acids long. Trimming removed 11 bases at V and 4 bases at J, with 12 bases between. CDR3 sequence: CAVRGGYNEQFF. CDR3 nucleotide sequence: TGTGCCGTGAGGGGAGGTTACAATGAGCAGTTCTTC.

This clonotype occurred a few times. CDR3 DNA sequence: TGTGCCAGCAGCCGTGGCGGGGGGTCTGATGAGCAGTTCTTC. Protein product: CASSRGGGSDEQFF. The chain is built from TRBV14 and TRBJ2-1, with TRBD2 matching over 8 bases. The CDR3 is 14 amino acids. Germline V gene sequence: CDR1 SGHDN, CDR2 FVKESK. Losses at the gene ends were 4 bases for V and 8 bases for J; bases not matched to a gene: 7.

Worth noting for this clonotype: Possible read error: a much larger clone is one base away. V usage is TRBV18 and J usage is TRBJ2-7; D possibly corresponds to TRBD1 (5 bases). V was shortened by 3 bases and J by 6 bases, with 15 bases between the two germline ends. CDR1 KGHSH and CDR2 LQKENI come from the germline V gene. This CDR3 contains 14 residues. For the CDR3, the DNA is TGTGCCAGCTCACCTGCAAGTCAGGGTGGCGAGCAGTACTTC. As protein: CASSPASQGGEQYF. The entire variable domain, with the rest obtained from reference TRBV18 and TRBJ2-7, is as follows: NAGVMQNPRHLVRRRGQEARLRCSPMKGHSHVYWYRQLPEEGLKFMVYLQKENIIDESGMPKERFSAEFPKEGPSILRIQQVVRGDSAAYFCASSPASQGGEQYFGPGTRLTVT.

The chain uses TRBV29-1 and TRBJ2-2, with D uncertain. V gave up 7 bases and J gave up 5 bases, with 8 bases separating them. From germline, CDR1 is SQVTM and CDR2 ANQGSEA. This CDR3 spans 11 amino acids. CDR3 nucleotides: TGCAGCGCCGAGCGAACCGGGGAGCTGTTTTTT. Protein sequence: CSAERTGELFF.

In this sample, this clonotype turned up many times. V and J are TRBV12-3 or TRBV12-4 and TRBJ1-1, with TRBD1 matching over 10 bases. The CDR3 is 12 amino acids. V shed 7 bases, J shed 7 bases, and the junction held 3 bases outside the gene matches. The CDR3: CASTGDRGEAFF. The CDR3 region has the DNA TGTGCCAGCACCGGGGACAGGGGTGAAGCTTTCTTT.

Remarks on this clonotype: A much larger clone lies one base from this, so it may be a read error. J is TRBJ1-1 and V is TRBV11-2; D ambiguous. The CDR3 spans 15 residues. Germline V gene data show CDR1 as SGHAT and CDR2 as FQNNGV. This chain's CDR3 is CAGSLERLGRSEAFF. DNA of the CDR3: TGTGCCGGCAGCTTAGAAAGGCTTGGCAGGTCTGAAGCTTTCTTT.